This TCR beta chain comes out of a study of shared clonotypes between healthy human individuals. Study-wide findings and caveats: The sampled material consisted only of blood, and tissue repertoires are likely to differ. A handful of donors showed sharing of about 5.5% of naive CD4 clonotypes. The diversity represented, both genetic and in exposure history, was limited by few donors.

Germline CDR1 is SNHLY and CDR2 is FYNNEI. V dropped 11 bases and J dropped 4 bases, with 17 bases sitting between them. The CDR3 loop spans 13 amino acids. Sequencing used immunoSEQ multiplex PCR; TCRdb keeps in-frame clones, though not all of them. The table includes a few million clones, around 95% detected once. To note about this clone: The antigen is not known.

The V call is TRBV2, the J call TRBJ2-5; either TRBD1 or TRBD2 may fit D (6 bases each). The sequence was obtained from a man between 18 and 35 years old in good health. Sequences were obtained from naive CD4+ T cells sorted from blood. Described subset: CD45RA+ positively selected. The CDR3 reads CAAGGGLGETQYF. The CDR3 DNA follows: TGTGCCGCCGGGGGCGGCTTAGGAGAGACCCAGTACTTC.